This TCR beta chain was identified during a study of spatial heterogeneity in lung cancer (dated by TCRdb to about 2019). About the full investigation: Samples were obtained from approximately 77 patients with early-stage, untreated non-small cell lung cancer from the lung TRACERx cohort. TCR alpha and beta repertoires were quantitatively compared across multiple tumor regions, matched nontumor lung and blood in non-small cell lung cancer. At surgery, both alpha and beta chains were TCR-sequenced in approximately 210 tumor regions, fewer than 85 matched nontumor lung samples and a few dozen PBMC samples. Follow-up PBMC samples were sequenced whenever available, with a median time to follow-up of 2 to 3 years after resection. The study linked features of the TCR repertoire to counts of nonsynonymous mutations, which were determined by whole-exome sequencing of tumor tissue. In the raw uncorrected reads, each unique combination of TCR and UMI appeared on average more than ten times. More beta-chain than alpha-chain transcripts were consistently detected, likely reflecting higher beta-chain transcript abundance. The study at large found these results: Confirming at a functional level the hypothesis that regional TCRs recognize regional mutations was considered to require additional single-cell paired TCR alpha and beta sequencing. Ubiquitous expanded tumor TCRs were detected in blood more often at tumor resection than at routine follow-up. Only roughly 14 patients were included in comparisons of baseline and follow-up blood repertoires.

Sample time point, as interpreted from the label and publication: blood at routine non-recurrence follow-up after resection. For TCR sequencing, whole RNA was extracted from tumor and nontumor lung tissue, or from cryopreserved PBMC samples, and no cell sorting was done. A patient was chosen for TCR sequencing only when enough RNA was available from at least two tumor regions. The germline V gene (reference sequence) sets CDR1 to SEHNR and CDR2 to FQNEAQ. The CDR3, cysteine through phenylalanine, is 16 amino acids long. CDR3 DNA is the only sequence kept; it has 48 bases, read in frame from the first base. Trimming leaves V shorter by 5 bases and J shorter by 0 bases, with the junction holding 9 bases beyond the gene matches. In this sample, this clonotype turned up many times. It lacks a known antigen. Base qualities are not provided; no much larger clone lies one nucleotide away. To prepare the library, 5' RACE was applied. The instrument given in TCRdb is NextSeq 500. In the TCR library protocol, a unique molecular identifier was attached to each TCR cDNA molecule so that PCR and sequencing errors could be corrected. The authors' pipeline ran thus. TCR identification, UMI-based error correction and CDR3 extraction were performed with Decombinator tools. TCRs above a frequency of 2 per 1,000, corresponding to the top 1% of the tumor frequency distribution, were defined as expanded. Each repertoire was subsampled 100 times to 5,000 TCRs, after which Renyi diversity was computed with the R vegan package. CDR3 similarity networks were built from amino acid triplet string-kernel similarity, with CDR3s being connected when pairwise similarity was above 0.82. TCRdb cleaned the public reads at Q25 with fastp, built clones with MiXCR and kept in-frame beta chains. Rows merge per CDR3 protein into single entries with the most common DNA and genes. The V and J calls reflect TCRdb's pipeline rather than the authors' work. The sample data list about 15,000 distinct CDR3 sequences, and 19% of these were observed just once. Roughly 6.4% of the sample belongs to the ten largest clones.

This TCR was recovered from a male donor with early-stage non-small cell lung cancer. The rearrangement combines TRBV7-9 with TRBJ1-1; 7 central bases correspond to TRBD1. The sequencing here drew on PBMCs, taken at follow-up. The CDR3 has the sequence CASSQRQGLMNTEAFF. At the DNA level, the sequence is TGTGCCAGCAGCCAAAGACAGGGTCTCATGAACACTGAAGCTTTCTTT.